This TCR beta chain was identified in a study of T cells in Graves' hyperthyroidism and ophthalmopathy. Findings and limits, study-wide: Ophthalmopathy onset followed model prediction by a median approximately 6.2 months. Ophthalmopathy and stable hyperthyroidism were separated by a 13 V-J model.

Diagnoses rested on clinical symptoms, serum thyroxine and TRAb, thyroid ultrasound and orbital computed tomography. Amplification targeted TCR beta CDR3 regions from RNA transcripts. TCR CDR3 underwent first-round RT-PCR with the HTBI primer set. TCRdb independently ran MiXCR on the multiplex PCR reads; one entry per CDR3 protein. This sample has 450,000 to 700,000 distinct CDR3 sequences, with 46% found just once. This clonotype turned up a few times. The antigen is not known. This may arise from a read error, as a much more abundant clone is one base away. Germline V gene lookup returns CDR1 DFQATT and CDR2 SNEGSKA (reference sequence). This CDR3 is 13 amino acids long. Trimming removed 8 bases at V and 1 base at J, with 15 bases between.

Sequencing used peripheral blood or thyroid tissue (not recorded which). The receptor was derived from an adult woman with Graves' disease, either hyperthyroidism or ophthalmopathy (not recorded which). The chain carries TRBV20-1 and TRBJ2-7, with D possibly TRBD2 on 5 matching bases. This chain's CDR3 is CSLWTEISYEQYF. CDR3 nucleotide sequence: TGCAGTCTTTGGACTGAGATTTCCTACGAGCAGTACTTC.